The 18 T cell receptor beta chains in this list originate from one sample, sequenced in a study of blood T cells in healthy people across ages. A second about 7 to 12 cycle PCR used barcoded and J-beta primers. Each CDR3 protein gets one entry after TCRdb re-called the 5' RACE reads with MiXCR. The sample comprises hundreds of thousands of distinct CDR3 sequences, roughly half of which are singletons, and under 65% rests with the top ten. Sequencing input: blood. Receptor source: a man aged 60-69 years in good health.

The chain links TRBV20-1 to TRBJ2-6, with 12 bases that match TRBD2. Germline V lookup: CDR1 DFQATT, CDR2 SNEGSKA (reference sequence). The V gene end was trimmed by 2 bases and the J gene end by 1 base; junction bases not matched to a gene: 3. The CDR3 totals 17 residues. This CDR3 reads CSARTSGRRSGANVLTF. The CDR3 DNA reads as TGCAGTGCTAGAACTAGCGGGAGGAGGTCTGGGGCCAACGTCCTGACTTTC.

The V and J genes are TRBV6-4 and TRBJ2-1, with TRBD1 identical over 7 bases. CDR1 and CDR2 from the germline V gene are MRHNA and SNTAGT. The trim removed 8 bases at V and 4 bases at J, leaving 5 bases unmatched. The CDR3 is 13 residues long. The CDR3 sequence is CASGQDQYNEQFF. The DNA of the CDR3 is TGTGCCAGCGGACAGGACCAATACAATGAGCAGTTCTTC.

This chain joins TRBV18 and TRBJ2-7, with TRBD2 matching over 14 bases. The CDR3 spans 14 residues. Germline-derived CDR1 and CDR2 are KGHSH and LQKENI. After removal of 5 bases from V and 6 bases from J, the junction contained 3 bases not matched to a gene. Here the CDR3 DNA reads TGTGCCAGCTCATCCGGGACTAGCGGGGGCGAGCAGTACTTC. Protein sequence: CASSSGTSGGEQYF.

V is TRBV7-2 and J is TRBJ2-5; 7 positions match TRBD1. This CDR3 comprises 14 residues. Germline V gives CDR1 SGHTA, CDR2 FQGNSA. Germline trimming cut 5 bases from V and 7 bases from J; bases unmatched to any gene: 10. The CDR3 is CASSVTQGSGTQYF. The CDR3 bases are TGTGCCAGCAGCGTGACACAGGGGTCAGGGACCCAGTACTTC.

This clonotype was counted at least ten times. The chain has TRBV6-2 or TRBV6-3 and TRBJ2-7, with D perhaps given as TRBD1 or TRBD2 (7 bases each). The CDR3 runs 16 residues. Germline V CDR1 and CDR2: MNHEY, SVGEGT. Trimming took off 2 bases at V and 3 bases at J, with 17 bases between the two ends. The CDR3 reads CASSYASGGERYEQYF. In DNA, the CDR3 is TGTGCCAGCAGTTACGCCTCAGGGGGGGAACGCTACGAGCAGTACTTC.

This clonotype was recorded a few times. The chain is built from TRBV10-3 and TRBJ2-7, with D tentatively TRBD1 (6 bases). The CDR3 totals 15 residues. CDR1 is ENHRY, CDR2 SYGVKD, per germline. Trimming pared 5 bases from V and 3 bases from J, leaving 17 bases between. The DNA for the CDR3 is TGTGCCATCAGTATGAGCCGGGACACCCGCTACGAGCAGTACTTC. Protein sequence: CAISMSRDTRYEQYF.

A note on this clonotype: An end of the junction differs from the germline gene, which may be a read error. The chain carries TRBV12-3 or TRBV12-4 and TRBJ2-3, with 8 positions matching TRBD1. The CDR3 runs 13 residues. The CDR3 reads CASTDRAHHTRYF. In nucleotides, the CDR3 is TGTGCCAGCACGGACAGGGCACATCATACGCGGTATTTT.

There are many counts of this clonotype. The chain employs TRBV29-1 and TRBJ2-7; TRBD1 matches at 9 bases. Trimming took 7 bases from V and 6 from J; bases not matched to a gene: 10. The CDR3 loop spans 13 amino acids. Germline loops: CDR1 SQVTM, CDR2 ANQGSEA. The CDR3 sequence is CSAGRDRASEQYF. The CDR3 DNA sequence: TGCAGCGCAGGGAGGGACAGGGCATCCGAGCAGTACTTC.

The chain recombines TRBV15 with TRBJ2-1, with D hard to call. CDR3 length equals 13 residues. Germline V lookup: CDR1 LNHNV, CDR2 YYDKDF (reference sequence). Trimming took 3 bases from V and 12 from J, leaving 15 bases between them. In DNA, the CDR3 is TGTGCCACCAGCAGTCCGGAGCCCTATGGGCAGTTCTTC. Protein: CATSSPEPYGQFF.

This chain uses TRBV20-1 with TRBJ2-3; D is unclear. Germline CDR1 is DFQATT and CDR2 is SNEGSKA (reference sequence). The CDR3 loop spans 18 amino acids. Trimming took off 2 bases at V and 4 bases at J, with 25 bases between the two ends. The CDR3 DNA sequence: TGCAGTGCTAGACCGCGGCATGGCGTATCTCGGATCCCAGATACGCAGTATTTT. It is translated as CSARPRHGVSRIPDTQYF.

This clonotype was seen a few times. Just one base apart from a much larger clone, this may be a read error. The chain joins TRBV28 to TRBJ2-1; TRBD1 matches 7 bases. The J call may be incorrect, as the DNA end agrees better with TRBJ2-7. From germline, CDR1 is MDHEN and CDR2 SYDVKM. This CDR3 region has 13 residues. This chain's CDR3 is CASSGTDHNEQYF. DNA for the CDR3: TGTGCCAGCAGTGGGACAGACCACAATGAGCAGTACTTC.

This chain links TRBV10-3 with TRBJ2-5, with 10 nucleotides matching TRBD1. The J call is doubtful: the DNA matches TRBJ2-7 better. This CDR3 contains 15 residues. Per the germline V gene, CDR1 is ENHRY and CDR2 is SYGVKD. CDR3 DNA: TGTGCCATCAGTGAGGTGGGGACAGGGGCCTACGAGCAGTACTTC. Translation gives CAISEVGTGAYEQYF.

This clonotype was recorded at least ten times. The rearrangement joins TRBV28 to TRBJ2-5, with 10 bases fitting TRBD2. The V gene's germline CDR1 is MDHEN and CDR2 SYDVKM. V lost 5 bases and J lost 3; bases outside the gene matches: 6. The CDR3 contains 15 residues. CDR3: CASSGPGTSEETQYF. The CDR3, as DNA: TGTGCCAGCAGTGGACCCGGGACTAGCGAAGAGACCCAGTACTTC.

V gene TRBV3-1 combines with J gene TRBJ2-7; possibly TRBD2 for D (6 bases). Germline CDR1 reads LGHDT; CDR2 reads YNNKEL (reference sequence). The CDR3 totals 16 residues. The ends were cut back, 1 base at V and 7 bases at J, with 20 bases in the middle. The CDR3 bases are TGTGCCAGCAGCCAAGGTCCTCCCCGGGGACTGAATGAGCAGTACTTC. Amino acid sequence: CASSQGPPRGLNEQYF.

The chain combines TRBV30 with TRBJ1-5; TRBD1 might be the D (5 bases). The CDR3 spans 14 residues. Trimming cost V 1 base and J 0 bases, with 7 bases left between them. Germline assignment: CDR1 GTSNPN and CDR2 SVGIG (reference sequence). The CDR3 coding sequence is TGTGCCTGGAGTGGACAGACTAGCAATCAGCCCCAGCATTTT. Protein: CAWSGQTSNQPQHF.

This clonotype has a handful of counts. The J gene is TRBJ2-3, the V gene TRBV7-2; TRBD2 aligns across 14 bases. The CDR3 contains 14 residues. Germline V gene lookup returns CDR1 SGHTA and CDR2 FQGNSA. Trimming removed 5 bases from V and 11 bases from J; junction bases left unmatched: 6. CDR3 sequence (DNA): TGTGCCAGCAGCCCGGGACTAGCGGGAGTGGTGCAGTATTTT. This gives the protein CASSPGLAGVVQYF.

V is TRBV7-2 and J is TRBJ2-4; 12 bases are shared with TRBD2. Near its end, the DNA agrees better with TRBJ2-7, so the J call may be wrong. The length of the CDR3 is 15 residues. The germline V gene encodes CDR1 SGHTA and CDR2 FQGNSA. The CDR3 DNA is TGTGCCAGCAGCCGGACTAGCGGGACTTACTACGAGCAGTACTTC. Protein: CASSRTSGTYYEQYF.

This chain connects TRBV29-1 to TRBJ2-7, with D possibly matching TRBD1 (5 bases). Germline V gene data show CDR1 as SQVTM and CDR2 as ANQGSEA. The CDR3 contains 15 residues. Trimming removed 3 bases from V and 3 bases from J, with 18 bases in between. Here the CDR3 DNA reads TGCAGCGTTGAGATGGCCCTCCCAACAGGCTACGAGCAGTACTTC. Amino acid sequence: CSVEMALPTGYEQYF.